These 10 T cell receptor beta chains were all obtained from the same sample, sequenced in a study of blood T cells in healthy people across ages. Sample-barcoded 5' priming and a J-beta primer mix drove a second PCR of 7 to 11 cycles. A single record per CDR3 protein comes from TCRdb applying MiXCR to the 5' RACE reads. The table shows about 800,000 distinct CDR3 sequences, with 20% to 30% occurring only once. These same data were also listed under a study on T cells of mothers and their children.

The specimen was blood. These receptors came from a boy under 18 in good health.

The chain carries TRBV20-1 and TRBJ2-1; D is undetermined. CDR3 length: 16 amino acids. Germline V CDR1 and CDR2: DFQATT, SNEGSKA (reference sequence). The V end lost 5 bases, the J end lost 4 bases, and 21 bases lay between the germline ends. The CDR3 region has the DNA TGCAGTGCTGAAGACGTCGAGTGGTCTCTTTACAATGAGCAGTTCTTC. It yields the protein CSAEDVEWSLYNEQFF.

The chain is built from TRBV29-1 and TRBJ2-2, with 7 bases identical to TRBD1. Germline CDR1 and CDR2: SQVTM and ANQGSEA. The junction had 3 bases not matched to a gene; V was cut back by 4 bases and J by 4 bases. The CDR3 has 13 amino acids. The CDR3 DNA is TGCAGCGTTGCCAGGGGGAGCACCGGGGAGCTGTTTTTT. Its protein product is CSVARGSTGELFF.

The rearrangement uses TRBV27 and TRBJ2-1; D is undetermined. The end of the DNA aligns better with TRBJ2-7, so the J call may be wrong. The CDR3 is 11 amino acids. CDR1 is MNHEY and CDR2 is SMNVEV in the germline V gene (reference sequence). CDR3 residues: CASSFGLEQYF. Written as DNA, the CDR3 is TGTGCCAGCAGTTTTGGGCTGGAGCAGTACTTC.

The CDR3 bases are TGTGCCATCAGTGAACCAACAGGGGAGGAGGCCCAGTACTTC. The encoded protein is CAISEPTGEEAQYF. This chain uses TRBV10-3 with TRBJ2-5, with a tentative D call TRBD1 (7 bases). The length of the CDR3 is 14 residues. The germline gives CDR1 ENHRY, CDR2 SYGVKD. Between the trimmed V and J ends, which lost 3 bases and 9 bases, there was a span of 17 bases.

The rearrangement links TRBV27 to TRBJ1-2, with 7 bases that match TRBD1. The V gene end was trimmed by 2 bases and the J gene end by 10 bases; junction bases not matched to a gene: 7. Germline loops: CDR1 MNHEY, CDR2 SMNVEV (reference sequence). This CDR3 comprises 13 residues. CDR3 nucleotides: TGTGCCAGCAGTTTAGACCTCCAGGGGGTCTACACCTTC. This sequence encodes CASSLDLQGVYTF.

This clonotype was counted only a few times. The genes are TRBV12-3 or TRBV12-4 and TRBJ2-3, with 7 nucleotides matching TRBD2. This CDR3 has 14 residues. J gave up 3 bases and V 2 bases, and 2 bases lay outside the gene matches. The CDR3 coding sequence is TGTGCCAGCAGTTTAAGGGAGGGTACAGATACGCAGTATTTT. Protein: CASSLREGTDTQYF.

The V and J genes are TRBV7-2 and TRBJ2-5; a possible D gene is TRBD2 (6 bases). Germline CDR1 reads SGHTA; CDR2 reads FQGNSA. This CDR3 comprises 14 residues. Trimming removed 8 bases from V and 5 bases from J, with 18 bases in between. DNA for the CDR3: TGTGCCAGCCAATCGGCGGGAATGGGGGAGACCCAGTACTTC. Protein: CASQSAGMGETQYF.

The V and J genes are TRBV30 and TRBJ2-1; TRBD1 might be the D (6 bases). The CDR3 contains 13 residues. Germline V gives CDR1 GTSNPN, CDR2 SVGIG (reference sequence). V lost 5 bases, J lost 5 bases, and 13 bases lay in between. The CDR3 is CAWGRDINNEQFF. CDR3 DNA: TGTGCCTGGGGTCGGGACATAAACAATGAGCAGTTCTTC.

The chain employs TRBV29-1 and TRBJ2-3, with TRBD1 matching 9 bases. V was clipped by 2 bases and J by 6 bases; unmatched bases: 3. This CDR3 has 13 residues. Germline V gene data show CDR1 as SQVTM and CDR2 as ANQGSEA. CDR3 in DNA: TGCAGCGTTGAATCCGGGACAGGGGATACGCAGTATTTT. The encoded protein is CSVESGTGDTQYF.

The chain couples TRBV20-1 to TRBJ2-3, with 9 bases fitting TRBD1. There are 16 residues in the CDR3. V lost 6 bases and J lost 1; bases outside the gene matches: 11. Germline values: CDR1 DFQATT, CDR2 SNEGSKA (reference sequence). The CDR3 coding sequence is TGCAGTGCAACACCGGGACAGGGATCGGGCACAGATACGCAGTATTTT. It is translated as CSATPGQGSGTDTQYF.